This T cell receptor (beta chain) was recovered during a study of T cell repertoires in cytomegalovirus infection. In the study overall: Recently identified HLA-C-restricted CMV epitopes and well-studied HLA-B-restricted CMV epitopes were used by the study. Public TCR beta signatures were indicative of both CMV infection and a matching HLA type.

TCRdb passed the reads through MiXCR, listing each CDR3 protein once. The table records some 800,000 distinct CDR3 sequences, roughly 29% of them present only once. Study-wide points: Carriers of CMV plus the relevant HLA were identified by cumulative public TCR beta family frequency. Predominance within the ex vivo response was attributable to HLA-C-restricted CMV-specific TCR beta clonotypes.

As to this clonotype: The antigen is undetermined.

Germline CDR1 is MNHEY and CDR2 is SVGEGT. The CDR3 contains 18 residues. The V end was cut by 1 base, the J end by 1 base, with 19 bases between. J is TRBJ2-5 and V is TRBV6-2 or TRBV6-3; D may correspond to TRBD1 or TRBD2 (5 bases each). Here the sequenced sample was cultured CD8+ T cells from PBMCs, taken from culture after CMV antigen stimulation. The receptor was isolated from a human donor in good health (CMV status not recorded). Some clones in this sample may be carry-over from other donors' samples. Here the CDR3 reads CASSYWGSGTQTQETQYF. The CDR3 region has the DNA TGTGCCAGCAGTTACTGGGGGTCAGGGACCCAGACCCAAGAGACCCAGTACTTC.